This TCR beta chain was captured by sequencing in a study of blood T cell repertoires in COVID-19 (dated by TCRdb to about 2020). Study-level background: The collaborator samples originated in the United States, Italy and Spain and spanned the acute and convalescent phases of COVID-19. Where HLA class I and class II types were available, the types were taken from metadata supplied by the sample provider, not from assay-based typing. Nearly every sample came with metadata listing a de-identified subject ID, COVID-19 status, age in years and sex. Subjects who had been exposed to COVID-19, were actively infected with it, or had recovered from it provided the deeply sampled blood TCRbeta repertoires that made up the dataset. Samples came from the ongoing ImmuneRACE study (first 160 participants) plus 1,254 subjects from 6 global collaborators. The prospective study material was composed of cDNA or gDNA derived from T cells, B-cell-depleted T cells, or PBMCs. The repertoires were released in a freely available public database meant as a resource for research on the immune response to SARS-CoV-2. General conclusions and limits of the study: The amount of clinical and demographic metadata varied by source and participant and was provided uncurated.

The CDR3 measures 12 amino acids from cysteine to phenylalanine. Only the CDR3 part of the read is kept: 36 bases, read in frame from the first base. For CDR1 and CDR2, the germline V gene lists KGHDR and SFDVKD. Deletion took 3 bases off V and 5 bases off J, with a span of 4 bases between the germline ends. Whole blood was collected in K2EDTA tubes by collaborating institutions according to the institutions' own protocols. For TCRbeta analysis, collaborator samples were shipped as frozen whole blood, as isolated PBMCs, or as DNA extracted from either sample type. Points on this clone: Its antigen is not yet known. No much larger clonotype is one base removed from it; base qualities were not supplied.

TCRbeta CDR3 regions were amplified from genomic DNA by means of the immunoSEQ Assay, a bias-controlled multiplex PCR. As for how the authors treated the data: The number of nucleated cells in each sample was estimated from the amplification of reference gene primers within the assay. Sequence reads were collapsed and filtered to measure the absolute abundance of every unique TCRbeta CDR3 rearrangement. For each sample, productive Simpson clonality was calculated by taking the square root of Simpson's diversity index across productive rearrangements. TCRdb re-hosts the immuneACCESS table, in-frame sequences only. Its copies lack some clones; in the studies checked, an unresolved V gene accounts for under half of them, and the cause for the rest is not known. D and trimming come from the DNA, and the V and J calls and clone size come from that table. This sample lists 140,000 or so clones; around 86% were detected once. The ten largest clonotypes hold around 5% of the sample.

The rearrangement combines TRBV24-1 with TRBJ2-1; the D gene is not confidently resolved. The origin of this receptor is a human donor in a cohort sampled during active COVID-19. The sequenced sample consisted of peripheral blood. The CDR3 sequence is CATSDHNNEQFF. Read as DNA, the sequence is TGTGCCACCAGTGATCACAACAATGAGCAGTTCTTC.